A single sample gave rise to the 32 T cell receptor beta chains below, sequenced in a study of T cells in Graves' hyperthyroidism and ophthalmopathy. What was amplified from RNA transcripts were TCR beta CDR3 regions. Carried out on the TCR CDR3, a first-round RT-PCR used the HTBI primer set. TCRdb recomputed calls from the multiplex PCR reads with MiXCR, one row per CDR3 protein. The sample records 550,000 to 850,000 distinct CDR3 sequences, around a sixth being singletons. The sequenced material came from blood. The receptors originated from a woman aged 45-65 years with Graves' hyperthyroidism that later progressed to Graves' ophthalmopathy.

This clonotype was seen repeatedly, ten times or more. This chain links TRBV12-5 with TRBJ1-2, with D possibly matching TRBD1 (6 bases). V lost 2 bases, J lost 6 bases, and 13 bases lay in between. This CDR3 has 14 amino acids. CDR1 and CDR2 from the germline V gene are LGHNT and FRNRAP. CDR3 residues: CASGLTYPGDGYTF. CDR3 sequence (DNA): TGTGCTAGTGGTTTGACCTATCCAGGGGATGGCTACACCTTC.

This clonotype showed up many times. V and J are TRBV2 and TRBJ1-2; weak D call: TRBD1 (6 bases). Germline CDR1 and CDR2: SNHLY and FYNNEI. The CDR3 is made up of 16 amino acids. Trimming took off 6 bases at V and 4 bases at J, with 21 bases between the two ends. The CDR3 sequence is CASRDESGQMTYGYTF. In DNA form, the CDR3 reads TGTGCCAGCAGGGACGAGTCCGGACAGATGACCTATGGCTACACCTTC.

This clonotype was found many times. The rearrangement uses TRBV20-1 and TRBJ2-7; TRBD2 matches 11 bases. Germline V gene sequence: CDR1 DFQATT, CDR2 SNEGSKA (reference sequence). Unmatched junction bases numbered 4, after V lost 6 bases and J lost 0 bases. This CDR3 contains 14 residues. For the CDR3, the DNA is TGCAGTGCGAAAACTAGCGGGAGCTCCTACGAGCAGTACTTC. This translates into CSAKTSGSSYEQYF.

This clonotype has just a few counts. This chain uses TRBV18 with TRBJ1-1; no definite D call. Germline assignment: CDR1 KGHSH and CDR2 LQKENI. The CDR3 totals 15 residues. V gave up 8 bases and J gave up 1 base, with 17 bases separating them. The CDR3 DNA follows: TGTGCCAGCACCCCCTCCGGCCGGTCGAACACTGAAGCTTTCTTT. Its protein is CASTPSGRSNTEAFF. Full variable domain (remainder filled in from reference TRBV18 and TRBJ1-1): NAGVMQNPRHLVRRRGQEARLRCSPMKGHSHVYWYRQLPEEGLKFMVYLQKENIIDESGMPKERFSAEFPKEGPSILRIQQVVRGDSAAYFCASTPSGRSNTEAFFGQGTRLTVV.

This clonotype has ten or more counts. The chain carries TRBV29-1 and TRBJ2-3, with TRBD1 identical over 9 bases. CDR1 is SQVTM, CDR2 ANQGSEA, per germline. The J segment lost 1 base and the V segment lost 4 bases, leaving 9 bases of the junction unmatched. The CDR3 is 16 amino acids. CDR3 sequence: CSVAGRQGVGTDTQYF. In DNA form, the CDR3 reads TGCAGCGTTGCCGGCCGACAGGGGGTCGGCACAGATACGCAGTATTTT.

V gene TRBV19 combines with J gene TRBJ2-1, with 8 bases fitting TRBD2. This CDR3 has 15 residues. V lost 4 bases to trimming and J lost 6 bases; unmatched junction nucleotides: 8. Germline V CDR1 and CDR2: LNHDA, SQIVND (reference sequence). The CDR3 sequence: CASSKTGGGFNEQFF. DNA for the CDR3: TGTGCCAGTAGTAAAACCGGGGGGGGCTTCAATGAGCAGTTCTTC.

The genes are TRBV24-1 and TRBJ2-2, with 11 positions matching TRBD1. The CDR3 contains 15 residues. The V and J ends lost 7 bases and 5 bases, in that order; junction bases with no gene match: 5. Looked up from germline, CDR1 is KGHDR and CDR2 is SFDVKD. Written as DNA, the CDR3 is TGTGCCACCAGCCCCCGGGACAGGGGGACCGGGGAGCTGTTTTTT. The encoded protein is CATSPRDRGTGELFF.

This clonotype was detected ten times or more. This chain links TRBV30 with TRBJ2-1, with a tentative D call TRBD1 (5 bases). The length of the CDR3 is 12 residues. CDR1 is GTSNPN, CDR2 SVGIG, per germline (reference sequence). The ends were cut back, 3 bases at V and 5 bases at J, with 8 bases in the middle. The CDR3 region has the DNA TGTGCCTGGAGCCCACAGGACAATGAGCAGTTCTTC. The encoded protein is CAWSPQDNEQFF.

This clonotype has ten or more counts. V gene TRBV12-3 or TRBV12-4 combines with J gene TRBJ2-7, with 10 bases that match TRBD1. This CDR3 is 15 amino acids long. Trimming at V came to 6 bases and at J to 7 bases, leaving 12 bases not matched to a gene. CDR3 region: CASSKPATGGREQYF. Written as DNA, the CDR3 is TGTGCCAGCAGCAAACCGGCGACAGGGGGCCGGGAGCAGTACTTC.

This clonotype came up a few times. The CDR3 DNA reads as TGTGCCAGCAGAGACGGGGTCTCTGGGGCCAACGTCCTGACTTTC. Amino acid sequence: CASRDGVSGANVLTF. V is TRBV12-3 or TRBV12-4 and J is TRBJ2-6, with D possibly being TRBD2 (5 bases). The V end lost 6 bases, the J end lost 0 bases, and 9 bases lay between the germline ends. This CDR3 region has 15 residues.

The sample holds many counts of this clonotype. The chain has TRBV6-1 and TRBJ1-2; the D is unclear. This CDR3 contains 13 residues. V was pared by 6 bases and J by 7 bases, with 15 bases between. Germline V CDR1 and CDR2: MNHNS, SASEGT. CDR3 sequence: CASSTDTVGGYTF. The CDR3 DNA is TGTGCCAGCAGCACAGACACCGTGGGTGGCTACACCTTC.

The chain uses TRBV14 and TRBJ1-2; 10 nucleotides line up with TRBD1. The CDR3 sequence is 14 residues long. Losses at the gene ends were 4 bases for V and 5 bases for J; bases not matched to a gene: 4. The germline gives CDR1 SGHDN, CDR2 FVKESK. CDR3 sequence (DNA): TGTGCCAGCAGCCCTGACAGGGGGCTTTATGGCTACACCTTC. Protein sequence: CASSPDRGLYGYTF.

The chain couples TRBV4-1 to TRBJ2-3, with 9 bases identical to TRBD1. Per the germline V gene, CDR1 is MGHRA and CDR2 is YSYEKL. V shed 4 bases, J shed 4 bases, and the junction held 12 bases outside the gene matches. The CDR3 runs to 17 residues. CDR3 loop: CASSLSHGTGFADTQYF. CDR3 bases: TGCGCCAGCAGCCTAAGCCACGGGACAGGGTTTGCAGATACGCAGTATTTT.

The rearrangement joins TRBV7-9 to TRBJ2-3, with D perhaps TRBD2 (5 bases). V lost 4 bases and J lost 2, with 19 bases in between. CDR1 and CDR2 from the germline V gene are SEHNR and FQNEAQ (reference sequence). CDR3 size: 17 residues. The CDR3, as DNA: TGTGCCAGCAGCTACCTCCTGGGGAGAGACCCCACAGATACGCAGTATTTT. This sequence encodes CASSYLLGRDPTDTQYF.

This clonotype has more than one count but fewer than ten. The V call is TRBV19, the J call TRBJ2-1; the D is unclear. The V end lost 5 bases, the J end lost 3 bases, and 17 bases lay between the germline ends. Germline V gene lookup returns CDR1 LNHDA and CDR2 SQIVND (reference sequence). The CDR3 sequence is 16 residues long. In DNA, the CDR3 is TGTGCCAGTAGTCTTGCTGTACATGATAACTACAATGAGCAGTTCTTC. Translating it yields CASSLAVHDNYNEQFF.

The J gene is TRBJ2-3, the V gene TRBV7-6; D is perhaps TRBD2 (5 bases). This CDR3 is 17 amino acids long. Between the trimmed V and J ends, which lost 5 bases and 0 bases, there was a span of 18 bases. The V gene's germline CDR1 is SGHVS and CDR2 FNYEAQ. The CDR3 region has the DNA TGTGCCAGCAGCCCCGACATGGTGACGGGGAGCACAGATACGCAGTATTTT. Translated, it gives CASSPDMVTGSTDTQYF.

This clonotype has at least ten counts. Written as DNA, the CDR3 is TGTGCCAGCAGCCGACGAGCGGGGGGGCAAGAGACCCAGTACTTC. It specifies CASSRRAGGQETQYF. The chain has TRBV13 and TRBJ2-5; 10 bases are a match to TRBD2. The CDR3 extends over 15 amino acids. V gave up 5 bases and J gave up 2 bases; unmatched junction bases: 5. Germline CDR1 reads PRHDT; CDR2 reads FYEKMQ (reference sequence).

This clonotype was picked up a small number of times. The rearrangement uses TRBV5-5 and TRBJ1-5, with 8 nucleotides matching TRBD1. The germline V gene has CDR1 SGHKS and CDR2 YYEKEE (reference sequence). J was trimmed by 0 bases and V by 3 bases; bases with no gene match: 11. CDR3 length: 18 amino acids. CDR3 DNA sequence: TGTGCCAGCAGCTCCAGGGCCGGGACAGGCCTTAGCAATCAGCCCCAGCATTTT. Its protein is CASSSRAGTGLSNQPQHF.

The table lists this clonotype with many counts. V and J are TRBV7-9 and TRBJ1-1; the D is unclear. Trimming pared 4 bases from V and 3 bases from J, leaving 12 bases between. The CDR3 loop spans 14 amino acids. CDR1 and CDR2 (germline): SEHNR, FQNEAQ (reference sequence). The CDR3 coding sequence is TGTGCCAGCAGCTCCATGCCACTTGACACTGAAGCTTTCTTT. Its translation: CASSSMPLDTEAFF.

This clonotype was seen repeatedly, ten times or more. J is TRBJ2-5 and V is TRBV11-1; possible D gene TRBD1, 6 bases. The V gene's germline CDR1 is SGHAT and CDR2 FQDESV (reference sequence). The CDR3 is 15 amino acids. V gave up 0 bases and J gave up 0 bases, with 8 bases separating them. CDR3 bases: TGTGCCAGCAGCTTAGCGGGGGCCCACCAAGAGACCCAGTACTTC. Amino acid sequence: CASSLAGAHQETQYF.

This clonotype was seen at least ten times. V usage is TRBV3-1 and J usage is TRBJ2-3; no definite D call. This CDR3 is built from 15 residues. Trimming pared 1 base from V and 4 bases from J, leaving 12 bases between. From germline, CDR1 is LGHDT and CDR2 YNNKEL (reference sequence). CDR3 sequence: CASSQGLASADTQYF. The CDR3 DNA sequence: TGTGCCAGCAGCCAAGGATTAGCAAGTGCAGATACGCAGTATTTT.

The chain joins TRBV7-6 to TRBJ2-7, with a tentative D call TRBD1 (6 bases). V was trimmed by 4 bases and J by 3 bases, leaving 13 bases between them. This CDR3 contains 14 residues. Germline CDR1 is SGHVS and CDR2 is FNYEAQ. The CDR3 sequence is CASSYREEGYEQYF. CDR3 in DNA: TGTGCCAGCAGCTACAGGGAAGAGGGCTACGAGCAGTACTTC.

This clonotype was recorded many times. The V call is TRBV5-4, the J call TRBJ2-3; D is unresolved. CDR3 length: 14 amino acids. CDR1 and CDR2 (germline): SGHNT, YYREEE (reference sequence). V lost 2 bases, J lost 2 bases, and 9 bases lay in between. CDR3 protein: CASSFGRNTDTQYF. The CDR3 DNA is TGTGCCAGCAGCTTTGGAAGGAACACAGATACGCAGTATTTT.

This clonotype was seen a few times. This sequence may be a read error, since a much larger clone differs from it by one base. The chain is built from TRBV11-1 and TRBJ2-7, with D tentatively TRBD2 (6 bases). Germline CDR1 SGHAT, CDR2 FQDESV (reference sequence). V lost 3 bases, J lost 2 bases, and 11 bases lay in between. There are 14 residues in the CDR3. The CDR3 is CASSFWGTPYEQYF. The CDR3 DNA reads as TGTGCCAGCAGCTTTTGGGGGACTCCCTACGAGCAGTACTTC.

This clonotype was counted ten times or more. The chain carries TRBV6-5 and TRBJ1-1; 10 bases agree with TRBD1. CDR1 is MNHEY, CDR2 SVGAGI, per germline. The ends lost 0 bases at V and 11 bases at J; junction bases unmatched: 9. The CDR3 extends over 15 amino acids. CDR3 in amino acids: CASSYSRGQGLEAFF. Here the CDR3 DNA reads TGTGCCAGCAGTTACTCCCGGGGACAGGGGTTGGAGGCTTTCTTT.

This clonotype turned up a few times. The chain is built from TRBV14 and TRBJ1-1; D is possibly TRBD1 (6 bases). Deletions cut 0 bases from V and 5 bases from J, with 16 bases between. The length of the CDR3 is 16 residues. Germline CDR1 SGHDN, CDR2 FVKESK. CDR3 nucleotide sequence: TGTGCCAGCAGCCAAGATCAAGGGTGGGGGCGGACTGAAGCTTTCTTT. This sequence encodes CASSQDQGWGRTEAFF.

This clonotype was observed a handful of times. J is TRBJ2-1 and V is TRBV9, with D possibly matching TRBD2 (7 bases). This CDR3 spans 18 amino acids. CDR1 is SGDLS, CDR2 YYNGEE, per germline. The V end was cut by 0 bases, the J end by 0 bases, with 16 bases between. The DNA of the CDR3 is TGTGCCAGCAGCGTAGCCGGAGGGGGGGGGAGCTCCTACAATGAGCAGTTCTTC. This gives the protein CASSVAGGGGSSYNEQFF.

This clonotype occurred a few times. The V gene is TRBV29-1, the J gene TRBJ2-1; 7 bases agree with TRBD2. Germline V CDR1 and CDR2: SQVTM, ANQGSEA. The CDR3 consists of 13 residues. V shed 3 bases and J 8 bases; nucleotides not matched to a gene: 7. The CDR3 here is CSVEGGVGYEQFF. The DNA for the CDR3 is TGCAGCGTTGAGGGGGGGGTAGGATATGAGCAGTTCTTC.

This clonotype has only one observation. A much bigger clone sits one base away, suggesting this may be a read error. V is TRBV20-1 and J is TRBJ2-5; 12 nucleotides match TRBD2. The V segment lost 6 bases and the J segment 4 bases; nucleotides outside the gene matches: 0. CDR1 and CDR2 (germline): DFQATT, SNEGSKA (reference sequence). This CDR3 has 12 residues. CDR3 DNA sequence: TGCAGTGCGGGACTAGCGGGAGAGACCCAGTACTTC. Protein product: CSAGLAGETQYF.

The rearrangement links TRBV6-1 to TRBJ2-1; tentatively, D is TRBD1 (5 bases). This CDR3 is 16 amino acids long. Germline V gene lookup returns CDR1 MNHNS and CDR2 SASEGT. Trimming cost V 3 bases and J 2 bases, with 14 bases left between them. CDR3 residues: CASSDLQVFTYNEQFF. In nucleotides, the CDR3 is TGTGCCAGCAGTGATTTACAGGTTTTCACCTACAATGAGCAGTTCTTC.

This chain connects TRBV2 to TRBJ2-5; 8 bases are a match to TRBD1. The V gene end was trimmed by 6 bases and the J gene end by 3 bases; junction bases not matched to a gene: 9. Germline V gives CDR1 SNHLY, CDR2 FYNNEI. This CDR3 is 15 amino acids long. CDR3 coding DNA: TGTGCCAGCAGGGACCGGACAGGGATAGAAGAGACCCAGTACTTC. Translating gives CASRDRTGIEETQYF.

This clonotype was observed at least ten times. V and J are TRBV5-1 and TRBJ2-5; D is unclear. The V end was cut by 3 bases, the J end by 3 bases, with 12 bases between. Germline CDR1 and CDR2: SGHRS and YFSETQ. The CDR3 covers 14 residues. The CDR3 bases are TGCGCCAGCAGCTCTCCGGGTGGGGAAGAGACCCAGTACTTC. It codes for CASSSPGGEETQYF.